One sample yielded the 26 T cell receptor beta chains listed below, sequenced in a study of blood T cell repertoires in COVID-19 (dated by TCRdb to about 2020). Libraries were made using the immunoSEQ multiplex PCR assay. Drawn from immuneACCESS, this table holds only the in-frame rearrangements with V and J called that TCRdb kept. Clones are partly lost; checked studies trace under half to an unresolved V gene and leave the rest unexplained. This sample gives 23,000 or so clones in total; around 90% of them show up just once. The top ten clonotypes cover around 30% of the sample. The sample comprised peripheral blood. Every receptor here comes from an older woman with active COVID-19.

V usage is TRBV5-1 and J usage is TRBJ1-2; 8 positions agree with TRBD1. There are 13 residues in the CDR3. Per the germline V gene, CDR1 is SGHRS and CDR2 is YFSETQ. The V segment lost 7 bases and the J segment 5 bases; nucleotides outside the gene matches: 7. CDR3 loop: CASRRTGRYGYTF. The CDR3 DNA follows: TGCGCCAGCCGACGGACAGGGAGGTATGGCTACACCTTC. Variable domain in full (rest from reference TRBV5-1 and TRBJ1-2): KAGVTQTPRYLIKTRGQQVTLSCSPISGHRSVSWYQQTPGQGLQFLFEYFSETQRNKGNFPGRFSGRQFSNSRSEMNVSTLELGDSALYLCASRRTGRYGYTFGSGTRLTVV.

This chain connects TRBV28 to TRBJ1-2; TRBD1 matches at 11 bases. The germline V gene encodes CDR1 MDHEN and CDR2 SYDVKM. The length of the CDR3 is 14 residues. The V segment lost 6 bases and the J segment 7 bases; nucleotides outside the gene matches: 7. For the CDR3, the DNA is TGTGCCAGCAGGGGGACAGGGGGACTTAGTGGCTACACCTTC. Its translation: CASRGTGGLSGYTF.

The chain carries TRBV19 and TRBJ1-4; 8 nucleotides agree with TRBD1. The CDR3 loop spans 16 amino acids. Looked up from germline, CDR1 is LNHDA and CDR2 is SQIVND (reference sequence). The J segment lost 9 bases and the V segment lost 10 bases, leaving 19 bases of the junction unmatched. The CDR3 bases are TGTGCCACAACCGGACAGGGTGGGGTTAGGGAGAAAAAACTGTTTTTT. It translates to CATTGQGGVREKKLFF.

This chain links TRBV28 with TRBJ2-5; D gene unclear. With 8 bases removed from V and 1 base from J, the gap between germline ends came to 20 bases. The CDR3 sequence is 16 residues long. The V gene's germline CDR1 is MDHEN and CDR2 SYDVKM. The CDR3, as DNA: TGTGCCAGCCGAACCCGGTGGGCGAACGGCCAAGAGACCCAGTACTTC. Amino acid sequence: CASRTRWANGQETQYF.

CDR3 DNA sequence: TGTGCCTTGGGAGGAACTAGCGGGGGGCCCGGGGAGCTGTTTTTT. It encodes CALGGTSGGPGELFF. The rearrangement uses TRBV6-5 and TRBJ2-2, with 12 bases that match TRBD2. The J segment lost 6 bases and the V segment lost 11 bases, leaving 10 bases of the junction unmatched. The CDR3 length is 15 residues. Germline V gene lookup returns CDR1 MNHEY and CDR2 SVGAGI.

The chain is built from TRBV6-6 and TRBJ2-3; D might be TRBD2 (6 bases). The V gene's germline CDR1 is MNHNY and CDR2 SVGAGI (reference sequence). V lost 1 base, J lost 4 bases, and 9 bases lay in between. CDR3 length: 14 amino acids. The DNA for the CDR3 is TGTGCCAGCAGTTACTACACTAGCCCAGATACGCAGTATTTT. Its translation: CASSYYTSPDTQYF.

The chain recombines TRBV7-3 with TRBJ1-5; D possibly corresponds to TRBD1 (6 bases). V gave up 5 bases and J gave up 0 bases, with 11 bases separating them. The CDR3 is 15 amino acids. In germline, CDR1 is SGHTA, CDR2 FQGTGA. The CDR3: CASSPGQLSNQPQHF. In DNA, the CDR3 is TGTGCCAGCAGCCCTGGACAGCTTAGCAATCAGCCCCAGCATTTT.

The V and J genes are TRBV5-6 and TRBJ2-7, with 8 bases identical to TRBD1. The CDR3 extends over 12 amino acids. The junction had 5 bases not matched to a gene; V was cut back by 0 bases and J by 12 bases. Per germline, CDR1 SGHDT and CDR2 YYEEEE. The CDR3 reads CASSLGTGLAYF. The CDR3 DNA follows: TGTGCCAGCAGCTTGGGGACAGGGTTAGCGTACTTC.

The chain recombines TRBV24-1 with TRBJ2-7, with TRBD2 matching 7 bases. Trimming at V came to 7 bases and at J to 0 bases, leaving 5 bases not matched to a gene. Germline V gives CDR1 KGHDR, CDR2 SFDVKD. This CDR3 has 14 residues. CDR3 sequence: CATSGGTNSYEQYF. The CDR3 nucleotides are TGTGCCACCAGCGGGGGGACCAACTCCTACGAGCAGTACTTC.

This chain connects TRBV7-2 to TRBJ1-1; 7 bases are a match to TRBD1. CDR1 is SGHTA, CDR2 FQGNSA, per germline. The CDR3 spans 14 residues. V gave up 6 bases and J gave up 4 bases; unmatched junction bases: 8. The CDR3 DNA reads as TGTGCCAGCAGGTCAGGGGGGATGGGCACTGAAGCTTTCTTT. It encodes CASRSGGMGTEAFF. The entire variable domain, with the rest obtained from reference TRBV7-2 and TRBJ1-1, is as follows: GAGVSQSPSNKVTEKGKDVELRCDPISGHTALYWYRQSLGQGLEFLIYFQGNSAPDKSGLPSDRFSAERTGGSVSTLTIQRTQQEDSAVYLCASRSGGMGTEAFFGQGTRLTVV.

The genes are TRBV7-2 and TRBJ1-1, with unresolved D. The CDR3 covers 12 residues. V was trimmed by 6 bases and J by 6 bases, leaving 11 bases between them. CDR1 is SGHTA, CDR2 FQGNSA, per germline. This CDR3 is CASSRLPAEAFF. The CDR3 region has the DNA TGTGCCAGCAGTCGGTTGCCGGCTGAAGCTTTCTTT.

V and J are TRBV11-3 and TRBJ2-3, with TRBD1 matching over 7 bases. The CDR3 is made up of 17 amino acids. Per the germline V gene, CDR1 is SGHNT and CDR2 is YENEEA. V shed 4 bases and J 5 bases; nucleotides not matched to a gene: 15. This CDR3 reads CASSYHSGTANEDTQYF. The CDR3 nucleotides read TGTGCCAGCAGCTACCACTCCGGGACAGCTAACGAAGATACGCAGTATTTT.

The chain employs TRBV7-3 and TRBJ1-6; D perhaps matches TRBD1 (5 bases). Per germline, CDR1 SGHTA and CDR2 FQGTGA. V was trimmed by 2 bases and J by 6 bases, leaving 20 bases between them. The CDR3 is 18 amino acids. Here the CDR3 reads CASSLVSPTGRANSPLHF. CDR3 nucleotides: TGTGCCAGCAGCTTAGTTTCCCCCACGGGCAGGGCTAATTCACCCCTCCACTTT.

This clone was recorded a few times. The chain couples TRBV5-8 to TRBJ1-2; 10 bases map to TRBD1. V trimming: 8 bases; J trimming: 0 bases; junction bases outside the gene matches: 1. Germline CDR1 and CDR2: SGHTS and YDEGEE. This CDR3 has 13 amino acids. CDR3: CASGQGANYGYTF. CDR3 nucleotides: TGTGCCAGTGGACAGGGGGCTAACTATGGCTACACCTTC.

The gene calls are TRBV18 and TRBJ1-4; 8 bases are shared with TRBD1. CDR1 and CDR2 from the germline V gene are KGHSH and LQKENI. The V gene end was trimmed by 4 bases and the J gene end by 8 bases; junction bases not matched to a gene: 9. The CDR3 loop spans 15 amino acids. The CDR3 bases are TGTGCCAGCTCACTAACAACAGGGGGAGGCGAAAAACTGTTTTTT. Translation gives CASSLTTGGGEKLFF. Together with reference TRBV18 and TRBJ1-4, the CDR3 gives the full variable domain: NAGVMQNPRHLVRRRGQEARLRCSPMKGHSHVYWYRQLPEEGLKFMVYLQKENIIDESGMPKERFSAEFPKEGPSILRIQQVVRGDSAAYFCASSLTTGGGEKLFFGSGTQLSVL.

A few counts support this clone. The chain carries TRBV2 and TRBJ2-2; 10 bases line up with TRBD1. V lost 4 bases, J lost 5 bases, and 4 bases stayed unmatched. The CDR3 covers 15 residues. Germline V gene lookup returns CDR1 SNHLY and CDR2 FYNNEI. DNA for the CDR3: TGTGCCAGCAGTGTAAGGGACAGGGGAACCGGGGAGCTGTTTTTT. Translating it yields CASSVRDRGTGELFF.

The V and J genes are TRBV13 and TRBJ2-7, with 8 nucleotides matching TRBD2. With V trimmed by 2 bases and J by 5 bases, 11 bases remained unmatched. Germline values: CDR1 PRHDT, CDR2 FYEKMQ (reference sequence). The CDR3 runs to 16 residues. The CDR3 is CASSLPGGAGNHEQYF. DNA for the CDR3: TGTGCCAGCAGCTTACCCGGGGGGGCCGGTAACCACGAGCAGTACTTC. Drawing the rest from reference TRBV13 and TRBJ2-7, the complete variable domain is AAGVIQSPRHLIKEKRETATLKCYPIPRHDTVYWYQQGPGQDPQFLISFYEKMQSDKGSIPDRFSAQQFSDYHSELNMSSLELGDSALYFCASSLPGGAGNHEQYFGPGTRLTVT.

V gene TRBV14 combines with J gene TRBJ2-7; D might be TRBD2 (6 bases). Germline V gene sequence: CDR1 SGHDN, CDR2 FVKESK. Trimming cost V 4 bases and J 1 base, with 14 bases left between them. This CDR3 comprises 15 residues. CDR3 protein: CASSPGLALSYEQYF. DNA for the CDR3: TGTGCCAGCAGCCCGGGACTCGCCCTTTCCTACGAGCAGTACTTC.

This chain uses TRBV21-1 with TRBJ2-5; no DNA check was done on the table's D call, TRBD2. TRBV21-1 corresponds to a pseudogene. The CDR3 covers 11 residues. The CDR3 is CASRLRETQYF. CDR3 bases: TGTGCCAGCAGATTACGGGAGACCCAGTACTTC.

The V call is TRBV5-1, the J call TRBJ1-4; D ambiguous. The V end lost 2 bases, the J end lost 0 bases, and 5 bases lay between the germline ends. The CDR3 consists of 14 residues. Germline V CDR1 and CDR2: SGHRS, YFSETQ. CDR3 protein: CASSFTATNEKLFF. CDR3 nucleotides: TGCGCCAGCAGCTTCACAGCAACTAATGAAAAACTGTTTTTT.

The V and J genes are TRBV2 and TRBJ1-6, with D tentatively TRBD1 (6 bases). The length of the CDR3 is 15 residues. Between the trimmed V and J ends, which lost 7 bases and 7 bases, there was a span of 17 bases. Germline CDR1 is SNHLY and CDR2 is FYNNEI. The CDR3 protein is CASTPRTAPNSPLHF. CDR3 nucleotides: TGTGCCAGCACACCACGGACAGCGCCAAATTCACCCCTCCACTTT. Combining the CDR3 with reference TRBV2 and TRBJ1-6 gives the whole variable domain EPEVTQTPSHQVTQMGQEVILRCVPISNHLYFYWYRQILGQKVEFLVSFYNNEISEKSEIFDDQFSVERPDGSNFTLKIRSTKLEDSAMYFCASTPRTAPNSPLHFGNGTRLTVT.

This chain joins TRBV11-2 and TRBJ1-2, with D possibly being TRBD1 (5 bases). The V end lost 1 base, the J end lost 7 bases, and 16 bases lay between the germline ends. Germline V gene sequence: CDR1 SGHAT, CDR2 FQNNGV. The length of the CDR3 is 15 residues. The CDR3, as DNA: TGTGCCAGCAGCTTAGTGGGGCAGCCCCAGGCTGGCTACACCTTC. Protein product: CASSLVGQPQAGYTF.

About this clone: One junction end disagrees with the germline gene, perhaps due to a read error. The chain carries TRBV18 and TRBJ2-5; D remains unclear. This CDR3 is built from 14 residues. The germline gives CDR1 KGHSH, CDR2 LQKENI. CDR3 bases: TGTGCCAGCTCACCACAGGCAGGTCCTCAAATGTGGGACTTC. Its protein is CASSPQAGPQMWDF.

The V call is TRBV11-2, the J call TRBJ2-7; the D gene is possibly TRBD1 (6 bases). The germline gives CDR1 SGHAT, CDR2 FQNNGV. V was cut by 6 bases and J by 3 bases, with 21 bases left in between. The CDR3 runs 16 residues. The CDR3 DNA follows: TGTGCCAGCAGAAAAATTACAGGGCGGTCGGACTACGAGCAGTACTTC. As protein: CASRKITGRSDYEQYF.

The gene calls are TRBV5-8 and TRBJ2-3, with 7 bases lining up with TRBD2. Trimming at V came to 5 bases and at J to 0 bases, leaving 15 bases not matched to a gene. Looked up from germline, CDR1 is SGHTS and CDR2 is YDEGEE. This CDR3 has 18 residues. The CDR3 here is CASRRGRVARASTDTQYF. The CDR3 region has the DNA TGTGCCAGCAGGCGGGGGAGGGTCGCCCGTGCTAGCACAGATACGCAGTATTTT. Full variable domain (outside the CDR3, taken from reference TRBV5-8 and TRBJ2-3): EAGVTQSPTHLIKTRGQQATLRCSPISGHTSVYWYQQALGLGLQFLLWYDEGEERNRGNFPPRFSGRQFPNYSSELNVNALELEDSALYLCASRRGRVARASTDTQYFGPGTRLTVL.

This chain links TRBV21-1 with TRBJ2-1; TRBD2 reflects the table's D call only, with no check against the DNA. TRBV21-1 is recorded as a pseudogene. The CDR3 is made up of 14 amino acids. CDR3 region: CASSTRTNYNEQFF. The CDR3 DNA sequence: TGTGCCAGCAGCACCCGGACTAACTACAATGAGCAGTTCTTC.